Listed here are 19 T cell receptor beta chains from one sample, sequenced in a study of cytomegalovirus exposure and HLA in healthy donors. Libraries were prepared by immunoSEQ multiplex PCR; TCRdb keeps only in-frame clonotypes and omits some of them. Of some 180,000 clones listed, about nine tenths are singletons. Sequencing used PBMCs. The source of these receptors is a man in his thirties or forties in good health and CMV-seropositive.

A few counts support this clone. The chain combines TRBV6-5 with TRBJ2-3, with a possible D match to TRBD2 (5 bases). Germline V lookup: CDR1 MNHEY, CDR2 SVGAGI. The CDR3 is 14 residues long. V was trimmed by 2 bases and J by 4 bases, leaving 10 bases between them. The CDR3 DNA reads as TGTGCCAGCAGTTACGTTGGGAGTCCAGATACGCAGTATTTT. Translation gives CASSYVGSPDTQYF.

This chain joins TRBV5-4 and TRBJ1-2, with D possibly TRBD1 on 5 matching bases. The V gene's germline CDR1 is SGHNT and CDR2 YYREEE (reference sequence). This CDR3 region has 14 residues. V was shortened by 6 bases and J by 8 bases, with 20 bases between the two germline ends. The CDR3 DNA sequence: TGTGCCAGCACCGTACCGGGGGAAGGGACGGGCTACACCTTC. Translated, it gives CASTVPGEGTGYTF.

This rearrangement joins TRBV30 to TRBJ2-1; 7 positions match TRBD2. Germline assignment: CDR1 GTSNPN and CDR2 SVGIG (reference sequence). Trimming at V came to 3 bases and at J to 10 bases, leaving 9 bases not matched to a gene. The CDR3 sequence is 13 residues long. The CDR3, as DNA: TGTGCCTGGAGGGCGCGGGGGTACGGGGAGCAGTTCTTC. This codes for CAWRARGYGEQFF.

V is TRBV27 and J is TRBJ2-7; 9 nucleotides agree with TRBD1. Germline V gene data show CDR1 as MNHEY and CDR2 as SMNVEV (reference sequence). The CDR3 has 14 amino acids. J lost 7 bases, V lost 5 bases, and 9 bases had no gene match. The CDR3 region has the DNA TGTGCCAGCAGTCCCGGGACAGGGTTGGGAGAGCAGTACTTC. Translation: CASSPGTGLGEQYF.

The table lists this clone with a count of one. V gene TRBV30 combines with J gene TRBJ1-2; D gene uncertain. CDR1 is GTSNPN, CDR2 SVGIG, per germline (reference sequence). The CDR3 loop spans 13 amino acids. V shed 5 bases and J shed 2 bases, with 12 bases lying between them. The CDR3 DNA is TGTGCCTGGGAGCCGGGCTTAAACTATGGCTACACCTTC. Its translation is CAWEPGLNYGYTF.

The chain carries TRBV6-5 and TRBJ1-1; weak D call: TRBD1 (6 bases). Germline loops: CDR1 MNHEY, CDR2 SVGAGI. Trimming pared 6 bases from V and 5 bases from J, leaving 16 bases between. This CDR3 is built from 14 residues. The CDR3 region is CASSQPGAQTEAFF. The CDR3 DNA is TGTGCCAGCAGCCAACCAGGGGCGCAAACTGAAGCTTTCTTT.

This clone showed up just a few times. CDR3 sequence (DNA): TGTGCCAGCAGCCAACAGAAGGGCACTGAAGCTTTCTTT. This encodes CASSQQKGTEAFF. The chain uses TRBV7-3 and TRBJ1-1; D remains ambiguous. Germline V gives CDR1 SGHTA, CDR2 FQGTGA. Trimming cost V 5 bases and J 4 bases, with 11 bases left between them. This CDR3 has 13 amino acids.

This chain joins TRBV18 and TRBJ2-7, with TRBD1 identical over 8 bases. Per the germline V gene, CDR1 is KGHSH and CDR2 is LQKENI. Germline trimming cut 5 bases from V and 4 bases from J; bases unmatched to any gene: 10. The CDR3 is made up of 15 amino acids. This chain's CDR3 is CASSTSDRVGYEQYF. In nucleotides, the CDR3 is TGTGCCAGCTCAACATCGGACAGGGTCGGGTACGAGCAGTACTTC.

This chain links TRBV7-6 with TRBJ2-3; either TRBD1 or TRBD2 may fit D (5 bases each). V dropped 5 bases and J dropped 1 base, with 16 bases sitting between them. CDR3 length: 16 residues. Germline V gene sequence: CDR1 SGHVS, CDR2 FNYEAQ. The CDR3 loop is CASSVPRPGRTDTQYF. CDR3 DNA: TGTGCCAGCAGCGTACCGAGGCCGGGGCGCACAGATACGCAGTATTTT.

This chain links TRBV5-4 with TRBJ2-7, with unresolved D. The CDR3 runs to 13 residues. Trimming took off 4 bases at V and 4 bases at J, with 12 bases between the two ends. Germline assignment: CDR1 SGHNT and CDR2 YYREEE (reference sequence). The CDR3 DNA sequence: TGTGCCAGCAGCACCACTGGGAATTACGAGCAGTACTTC. Amino acid sequence: CASSTTGNYEQYF.

The V call is TRBV27, the J call TRBJ2-7; D is undetermined. CDR1 and CDR2 from the germline V gene are MNHEY and SMNVEV (reference sequence). Trimming took 8 bases from V and 4 from J, leaving 15 bases between them. CDR3 length: 13 residues. The CDR3 bases are TGTGCCAGCGGGAAATTACCAGGTTACGAGCAGTACTTC. Its protein product is CASGKLPGYEQYF.

The CDR3 nucleotides are TGTGCCAGCAGTTACGTGGCCGACGGCTATGGCTACACCTTC. It is translated as CASSYVADGYGYTF. This chain joins TRBV6-5 and TRBJ1-2; D not resolved. CDR1 is MNHEY and CDR2 is SVGAGI in the germline V gene. The CDR3 spans 14 residues. Trimming pared 2 bases from V and 4 bases from J, leaving 11 bases between.

The V call is TRBV18, the J call TRBJ1-1; weak D call: TRBD1 (5 bases). This CDR3 comprises 14 residues. Trimming took off 3 bases at V and 2 bases at J, with 10 bases between the two ends. CDR1 and CDR2 from the germline V gene are KGHSH and LQKENI. The CDR3 region has the DNA TGTGCCAGCTCACCCTCGGGGGGAAACACTGAAGCTTTCTTT. Residues: CASSPSGGNTEAFF.

The chain couples TRBV7-9 to TRBJ1-2; TRBD1 matches 7 bases. CDR1 and CDR2 (germline): SEHNR, FQNEAQ (reference sequence). V shed 3 bases, J shed 8 bases, and the junction held 6 bases outside the gene matches. The CDR3 contains 13 residues. The CDR3 coding sequence is TGTGCCAGCAGCTTGGGACAGTCGGGCGGCTACACCTTC. It translates to CASSLGQSGGYTF.

This rearrangement joins TRBV5-6 to TRBJ2-2; D possibly corresponds to TRBD1 (6 bases). The length of the CDR3 is 16 residues. With 4 bases removed from V and 0 bases from J, the gap between germline ends came to 13 bases. Germline CDR1 is SGHDT and CDR2 is YYEEEE. The CDR3 nucleotides are TGTGCCAGCAGCCCGTCGGCAGGGGCGAACACCGGGGAGCTGTTTTTT. Translating gives CASSPSAGANTGELFF.

The chain employs TRBV7-9 and TRBJ2-2, with D unclear. CDR3 length equals 11 residues. Per the germline V gene, CDR1 is SEHNR and CDR2 is FQNEAQ (reference sequence). Trimming shortened V by 7 bases and J by 4 bases, and 4 bases separated the two germline ends. The CDR3 nucleotides read TGTGCCAGCACCGGCACCGGGGAGCTGTTTTTT. This translates into CASTGTGELFF.

The chain uses TRBV25-1 and TRBJ1-4; TRBD1 matches 10 bases. This CDR3 contains 18 residues. The ends lost 1 base at V and 8 bases at J; junction bases unmatched: 13. Looked up from germline, CDR1 is MGHDK and CDR2 is SYGVNS. This chain's CDR3 is CASSESRTGGIVDEKLFF. The CDR3, as DNA: TGTGCCAGCAGTGAATCTAGGACAGGGGGAATAGTGGACGAAAAACTGTTTTTT.

Here the CDR3 reads CASSYGAAQPGELFF. CDR3 DNA sequence: TGTGCCAGCAGTTACGGGGCAGCCCAACCAGGGGAGCTGTTTTTT. V is TRBV6-5 and J is TRBJ2-2; perhaps TRBD1 as D (5 bases). Trimming pared 2 bases from V and 8 bases from J, leaving 15 bases between. This CDR3 region has 15 residues. Per germline, CDR1 MNHEY and CDR2 SVGAGI.

This clone was seen once. This chain links TRBV9 with TRBJ2-7; D is unclear. CDR1 is SGDLS and CDR2 is YYNGEE in the germline V gene. This CDR3 is 14 amino acids long. Trimming removed 4 bases from V and 0 bases from J, with 11 bases in between. The CDR3 loop is CASSFRSTSYEQYF. The CDR3 DNA sequence: TGTGCCAGCAGCTTCCGGTCTACCTCCTACGAGCAGTACTTC.